This T cell receptor beta chain came from a study of post-analysis software for immune sequencing data. Notes on the study in general: Clustering by F measure revealed strong co-clustering among samples prepared together in one batch. Multiple sclerosis patients had significantly lower normalized Chao1 diversity than controls. Among 5 or 6 TRBV segments more frequent in patients than controls were TRBV5-6, TRBV5-1 and TRBV20-1.

The sample holds many counts of this clonotype. Its antigen is not identified. An end of the junction differs from the germline gene, which may be a read error. This CDR3 comprises 11 residues. Germline V gives CDR1 SGHRS, CDR2 YFSETQ. Unique molecular identifiers tagged the TCR beta cDNA libraries. The authors obtained roughly 0.5 million cDNA molecules from roughly 1.1 to 9.2 million T cells. MiXCR, run by TCRdb on the PCR reads, gives a single entry per CDR3 protein. The sample yields about 430,000 distinct CDR3 sequences, 39% seen once. The genes are TRBV5-1 and TRBJ2-7; D ambiguous. The sequencing sample was made of blood. The TCR originated in a girl aged 2 to 9 with multiple sclerosis. CDR3 nucleotide sequence: TGTGCCAGCAGTTCCAGATACGAGCAGTACTTC. This sequence encodes CASSSRYEQYF.